The rows below give T cell receptor beta chains drawn from one sample of a study of T cells in Graves' hyperthyroidism and ophthalmopathy. TCRdb called the multiplex PCR reads again in MiXCR, with one record for every CDR3 protein. The sample consists of 450,000 to 500,000 distinct CDR3 sequences, around a fifth of them appearing once. The sample comprised blood. Receptors originate from a woman aged 70-85 years with Graves' ophthalmopathy. The CDR3 runs from the conserved cysteine through the conserved F or W. Each record gives: V gene, clone size, D gene, J gene, CDR3 DNA, CDR3 protein. D genes are given only for firm matches. The size field is filled for only some rows; it gives once, few, many or a size class.

>TRBV27|many|.|TRBJ2-5
TGTGCCAGCATACTTCGGGGAGAGGGAGGAGAGACCCAGTACTTC
CASILRGEGGETQYF
>TRBV20-1|few|.|TRBJ2-5
TGCAGTGCTAGAGGGAGGGGGGGTCCCGTGGGGGGAGAGACCCAGTACTTC
CSARGRGGPVGGETQYF
>TRBV7-2|few|.|TRBJ1-2
TGTGCCAGCAGCTTTTCTGAGACACGAAGCTATGGCTACACCTTC
CASSFSETRSYGYTF
>TRBV5-8|.|.|TRBJ1-1
TGTGCCAGCAGCTTGGTTAGGTACACTGAAGCTTTCTTT
CASSLVRYTEAFF
>TRBV3-1|.|TRBD2|TRBJ2-5
TGTGCCAGCAGCTCCTTTAGCGGGAGGGGGCAAGAGACCCAGTACTTC
CASSSFSGRGQETQYF
>TRBV28|few|.|TRBJ2-1
TGTGCCAGCAGTTCGCGGGCCGATGAGCAGTTCTTC
CASSSRADEQFF
>TRBV6-5|once|.|TRBJ1-3
TGTGCCAGCAGTTACTCGCAACAGGGCACGAACACCATATATTTT
CASSYSQQGTNTIYF
>TRBV12-5|.|.|TRBJ2-7
TGTGCTAGTGGTTTACGTGGCCAATCTACCTACGAGCAGTACTTC
CASGLRGQSTYEQYF
>TRBV5-1|.|TRBD1|TRBJ2-1
TGCGCCAGCAGCACCGGACAGGGGGTTCCCCAAGACCCTTACAATGAGCAGTTCTTC
CASSTGQGVPQDPYNEQFF
>TRBV5-1|.|TRBD2|TRBJ2-3
TGCGCCAGCAGCATAGGGACTAACACAGATACGCAGTATTTT
CASSIGTNTDTQYF
>TRBV3-1|.|TRBD2|TRBJ2-7
TGTGCCAGCAGCCAAGATCAGCCCCTGCGGGGGGAGCAGTACTTC
CASSQDQPLRGEQYF
>TRBV18|many|.|TRBJ1-1
TGTGCCAGCTCAACCACACGGGAAGCTTTCTTT
CASSTTREAFF
>TRBV6-1|few|.|TRBJ2-3
TGTGCCAGCAGTCCCACGCGAACAGATACGCAGTATTTT
CASSPTRTDTQYF
>TRBV10-3|few|.|TRBJ1-6
TGTGCCACAACGAATACGGTCCGGGACACTCCATCATCCCTCCACTTT
CATTNTVRDTPSSLHF
>TRBV6-1|.|.|TRBJ2-7
TGTGCCAGCAGTGAAGAACCAAGATCCTACGAGCAGTACTTC
CASSEEPRSYEQYF
>TRBV14|.|.|TRBJ2-1
TGTGCCAGCAGCCTATCGACAGACAATGAGCGGTTCTTC
CASSLSTDNERFF
>TRBV6-1|few|TRBD1|TRBJ2-1
TGTGCCAGCAGACCTGGACAGGGAAATGAGCAGTTCTTC
CASRPGQGNEQFF
>TRBV3-1|many|.|TRBJ1-1
TGTGCCAGCAGCCAAGTTATGAACACTGAAGCTTTCTTT
CASSQVMNTEAFF
>TRBV20-1|few|TRBD1|TRBJ1-1
TGCAGTGCTCCGGCAGGGGGGAACGGACTAGCTTTCTTT
CSAPAGGNGLAFF
>TRBV10-3|.|.|TRBJ2-5
TGTGCCATCAGCTGGGATTTGCAAGAGACCCAGTACTTC
CAISWDLQETQYF